This TCR beta chain came from a study of T cell responses to AZD1222 COVID-19 vaccine. Trimming took 4 bases from V and 2 from J, leaving 18 bases between them. Germline V gives CDR1 SGHRS, CDR2 YFSETQ. There are 16 residues in the CDR3. TCRdb's copy holds only in-frame clones and misses some; the assay was immunoSEQ multiplex PCR. The sample holds over 150,000 clones, around 94% seen once. Some second doses came at about 4 weeks and others at about 12 weeks; these were pooled. The rearrangement uses TRBV5-1 and TRBJ1-2, with TRBD1 as a possible D gene (5 bases). The receptor's source is an adult who received the AZD1222 COVID-19 vaccine. The source was peripheral blood, collected 28 days after the second AZD1222 dose. The CDR3 DNA sequence: TGCGCCAGCAGCGGAAACTCGGACAACCAAAACTATGGCTACACCTTC. Translation: CASSGNSDNQNYGYTF.